This is a list of T cell receptor beta chains from one sample in a study of blood T cell repertoires in COVID-19. Sequencing was performed with immunoSEQ multiplex PCR; in TCRdb, only in-frame clones are kept and a portion is missing. The sample has roughly 110,000 clones, around 88% seen once. Sample: peripheral blood. These receptors originate from a man over 45 with active or convalescent COVID-19. CDR3s include the opening cysteine and the closing phenylalanine or tryptophan. D genes are given only for firm matches. Where a row states a size, it is once, few, many or the class of an expanded clone; other rows omit it.

J gene: TRBJ2-1
D gene: TRBD2
CDR3 length: 14
clone size: -
V gene: TRBV19
CDR3 protein: CAVSRTSGRGEQFF
CDR3 DNA: TGTGCCGTCTCCCGGACTAGCGGGAGGGGTGAGCAGTTCTTC

J gene: TRBJ2-5
D gene: TRBD2
CDR3 length: 14
clone size: once
V gene: TRBV15
CDR3 protein: CATSRGLAEETQYF
CDR3 DNA: TGTGCCACCAGCAGGGGACTAGCGGAAGAGACCCAGTACTTC

J gene: TRBJ2-6
D gene: -
CDR3 length: 19
clone size: -
V gene: TRBV27
CDR3 protein: CASSSSKSVGLSGANVLTF
CDR3 DNA: TGTGCCAGCAGTTCCTCAAAGTCGGTCGGACTCTCTGGGGCCAACGTCCTGACTTTC

J gene: TRBJ1-2
D gene: -
CDR3 length: 16
clone size: -
V gene: TRBV19
CDR3 protein: CASSIDFSSSNYGYTF
CDR3 DNA: TGTGCCAGTAGTATAGATTTCTCCTCGTCTAACTATGGCTACACCTTC

J gene: TRBJ2-5
D gene: TRBD2
CDR3 length: 16
clone size: -
V gene: TRBV27
CDR3 protein: CASAGLGGAGRETQYF
CDR3 DNA: TGTGCCAGCGCCGGCCTCGGGGGGGCGGGGAGAGAGACCCAGTACTTC

J gene: TRBJ2-1
D gene: TRBD2
CDR3 length: 14
clone size: -
V gene: TRBV10-3
CDR3 protein: CAISPAGGSNEQFF
CDR3 DNA: TGTGCCATCAGTCCGGCGGGAGGTTCCAATGAGCAGTTCTTC

J gene: TRBJ1-5
D gene: -
CDR3 length: 19
clone size: -
V gene: TRBV19
CDR3 protein: CASSPAGQPLPLKNQPQHF
CDR3 DNA: TGTGCCAGTAGCCCCGCAGGGCAGCCTCTCCCTCTTAAAAATCAGCCCCAGCATTTT

J gene: TRBJ1-1
D gene: -
CDR3 length: 15
clone size: -
V gene: TRBV5-1
CDR3 protein: CASSFGGIKDTEAFF
CDR3 DNA: TGCGCCAGCAGCTTTGGGGGGATCAAGGACACTGAAGCTTTCTTT

J gene: TRBJ2-1
D gene: TRBD1
CDR3 length: 16
clone size: once
V gene: TRBV5-1
CDR3 protein: CASSLGTGVGLNEQFF
CDR3 DNA: TGCGCCAGCAGCTTGGGGACAGGGGTGGGCCTCAATGAGCAGTTCTTC

J gene: TRBJ2-1
D gene: TRBD1
CDR3 length: 14
clone size: -
V gene: TRBV3-1/TRBV3-2
CDR3 protein: CASSQRPGGHEQFF
CDR3 DNA: TGTGCCAGCAGCCAACGGCCAGGGGGTCATGAGCAGTTCTTC

J gene: TRBJ2-7
D gene: TRBD2
CDR3 length: 17
clone size: -
V gene: TRBV24-1
CDR3 protein: CATSDQGLAGGPGEQYF
CDR3 DNA: TGTGCCACCAGTGACCAGGGACTAGCGGGAGGGCCTGGCGAGCAGTACTTC

J gene: TRBJ1-3
D gene: -
CDR3 length: 17
clone size: -
V gene: TRBV4-2
CDR3 protein: CASSLVIRGGSGNTIYF
CDR3 DNA: TGTGCCAGCAGCCTAGTAATTCGGGGAGGGTCTGGAAACACCATATATTTT

J gene: TRBJ1-1
D gene: -
CDR3 length: 15
clone size: -
V gene: TRBV7-2
CDR3 protein: CASRVSGRLYTEAFF
CDR3 DNA: TGTGCCAGCAGGGTGTCAGGGCGATTGTACACTGAAGCTTTCTTT

J gene: TRBJ2-1
D gene: -
CDR3 length: 14
clone size: -
V gene: TRBV9
CDR3 protein: CASTPGFSYNEQFF
CDR3 DNA: TGTGCCAGCACCCCGGGATTCTCCTACAATGAGCAGTTCTTC

J gene: TRBJ2-7
D gene: TRBD1
CDR3 length: 16
clone size: -
V gene: TRBV11-2
CDR3 protein: CASSALGDREAYEQYF
CDR3 DNA: TGTGCCAGCAGCGCCCTTGGGGACAGGGAGGCCTACGAGCAGTACTTC

J gene: TRBJ2-3
D gene: TRBD2
CDR3 length: 18
clone size: -
V gene: TRBV7-2
CDR3 protein: CASSLARRGLAGGDTQYF
CDR3 DNA: TGTGCCAGCAGCTTAGCGAGAAGGGGACTAGCGGGAGGGGATACGCAGTATTTT

J gene: TRBJ2-4
D gene: TRBD1
CDR3 length: 19
clone size: -
V gene: TRBV24-1
CDR3 protein: CATSDPDRGGGEAKNIQYF
CDR3 DNA: TGTGCCACCAGTGACCCAGACAGGGGGGGAGGTGAAGCCAAAAACATTCAGTACTTC

J gene: TRBJ2-5
D gene: TRBD2
CDR3 length: 13
clone size: -
V gene: TRBV9
CDR3 protein: CASSVGGSGAQYF
CDR3 DNA: TGTGCCAGCAGCGTAGGCGGGAGTGGGGCCCAGTACTTC

J gene: TRBJ1-1
D gene: -
CDR3 length: 14
clone size: -
V gene: TRBV5-1
CDR3 protein: CASSLDGSNTEAFF
CDR3 DNA: TGCGCCAGCAGCTTGGATGGCTCGAACACTGAAGCTTTCTTT

J gene: TRBJ2-2
D gene: -
CDR3 length: 14
clone size: -
V gene: TRBV27
CDR3 protein: CASRRSGNTGELFF
CDR3 DNA: TGTGCCAGCAGGCGGTCTGGGAACACCGGGGAGCTGTTTTTT

J gene: TRBJ1-3
D gene: TRBD1
CDR3 length: 14
clone size: -
V gene: TRBV7-8
CDR3 protein: CASRIGTGGNTIYF
CDR3 DNA: TGTGCCAGCAGAATCGGGACAGGGGGAAACACCATATATTTT

J gene: TRBJ2-5
D gene: -
CDR3 length: 15
clone size: -
V gene: TRBV3-1/TRBV3-2
CDR3 protein: CASSQVEAAQETQYF
CDR3 DNA: TGTGCCAGCAGCCAAGTGGAAGCGGCCCAAGAGACCCAGTACTTC

J gene: TRBJ2-3
D gene: TRBD1
CDR3 length: 15
clone size: -
V gene: TRBV9
CDR3 protein: CASSLGQGDTDTQYF
CDR3 DNA: TGTGCCAGCAGCCTGGGACAGGGCGACACAGATACGCAGTATTTT

J gene: TRBJ2-1
D gene: TRBD2
CDR3 length: 18
clone size: -
V gene: TRBV9
CDR3 protein: CASSVRPTGTSGHNEQFF
CDR3 DNA: TGTGCCAGCAGCGTACGGCCAACCGGGACTAGCGGACACAATGAGCAGTTCTTC

J gene: TRBJ2-3
D gene: -
CDR3 length: 13
clone size: -
V gene: TRBV20-1
CDR3 protein: CSASATVIGTQYF
CDR3 DNA: TGCAGTGCTAGTGCCACAGTGATTGGTACGCAGTATTTT

J gene: TRBJ2-2
D gene: -
CDR3 length: 15
clone size: -
V gene: TRBV19
CDR3 protein: CASSISAGGTGELFF
CDR3 DNA: TGTGCCAGTAGTATTTCGGCGGGTGGCACCGGGGAGCTGTTTTTT

J gene: TRBJ1-1
D gene: -
CDR3 length: 13
clone size: -
V gene: TRBV18
CDR3 protein: CASSSGTNTEAFF
CDR3 DNA: TGTGCCAGCTCATCCGGGACAAACACTGAAGCTTTCTTT

J gene: TRBJ1-5
D gene: TRBD1
CDR3 length: 14
clone size: -
V gene: TRBV28
CDR3 protein: CASSTGQNYQPQHF
CDR3 DNA: TGTGCCAGCAGCACGGGACAGAATTATCAGCCCCAGCATTTT

J gene: TRBJ2-3
D gene: -
CDR3 length: 13
clone size: -
V gene: TRBV6-5
CDR3 protein: CASSYGFGNTQYF
CDR3 DNA: TGTGCCAGCAGTTACGGTTTCGGGAATACGCAGTATTTT

J gene: TRBJ1-4
D gene: TRBD1
CDR3 length: 14
clone size: -
V gene: TRBV19
CDR3 protein: CASSSGQFTRKLFF
CDR3 DNA: TGTGCCAGTAGTTCGGGACAGTTCACGCGAAAACTGTTTTTT

J gene: TRBJ2-3
D gene: -
CDR3 length: 13
clone size: -
V gene: TRBV7-2
CDR3 protein: CASTLKGGDTQYF
CDR3 DNA: TGTGCCAGCACCTTGAAGGGGGGGGATACGCAGTATTTT

J gene: TRBJ1-1
D gene: -
CDR3 length: 15
clone size: -
V gene: TRBV18
CDR3 protein: CASSPPGGGITEAFF
CDR3 DNA: TGTGCCAGCTCACCCCCCGGCGGAGGTATCACTGAAGCTTTCTTT

J gene: TRBJ1-4
D gene: -
CDR3 length: 14
clone size: -
V gene: TRBV11-2
CDR3 protein: CASNDGGSNEKLFF
CDR3 DNA: TGTGCCAGCAACGACGGGGGGTCTAATGAAAAACTGTTTTTT

J gene: TRBJ2-5
D gene: TRBD2
CDR3 length: 15
clone size: -
V gene: TRBV30
CDR3 protein: CAWTLGSGTWETQYF
CDR3 DNA: TGTGCCTGGACCCTGGGAAGCGGGACTTGGGAGACCCAGTACTTC

J gene: TRBJ2-7
D gene: -
CDR3 length: 16
clone size: -
V gene: TRBV18
CDR3 protein: CASSPPGGSISYEQYF
CDR3 DNA: TGTGCCAGCTCACCACCTGGCGGGTCAATCTCCTACGAGCAGTACTTC

J gene: TRBJ1-2
D gene: -
CDR3 length: 11
clone size: -
V gene: TRBV6-6
CDR3 protein: CAILGVYGYTF
CDR3 DNA: TGTGCCATCCTAGGGGTCTATGGCTACACCTTC

J gene: TRBJ2-1
D gene: -
CDR3 length: 19
clone size: -
V gene: TRBV2
CDR3 protein: CASSVGIGGSGYPYNEQFF
CDR3 DNA: TGTGCCAGCAGTGTCGGGATAGGAGGTTCGGGCTACCCCTACAATGAGCAGTTCTTC

J gene: TRBJ2-2
D gene: -
CDR3 length: 14
clone size: -
V gene: TRBV19
CDR3 protein: CASSIQSNTGELFF
CDR3 DNA: TGTGCCAGTAGTATTCAGTCTAACACCGGGGAGCTGTTTTTT

J gene: TRBJ2-7
D gene: -
CDR3 length: 14
clone size: -
V gene: TRBV10-3
CDR3 protein: CAIKGGLSSYEQYF
CDR3 DNA: TGTGCCATCAAGGGCGGGCTGAGCTCCTACGAGCAGTACTTC

J gene: TRBJ1-3
D gene: TRBD1
CDR3 length: 14
clone size: -
V gene: TRBV2
CDR3 protein: CASSEGTGSGTIYF
CDR3 DNA: TGTGCCAGCAGTGAAGGGACAGGTTCAGGCACCATATATTTT

J gene: TRBJ1-1
D gene: -
CDR3 length: 13
clone size: -
V gene: TRBV7-8
CDR3 protein: CASSLGGEGRAFF
CDR3 DNA: TGTGCCAGCAGCTTAGGAGGGGAGGGGAGAGCTTTCTTT

J gene: TRBJ1-1
D gene: -
CDR3 length: 14
clone size: -
V gene: TRBV28
CDR3 protein: CASSTRTEPTEAFF
CDR3 DNA: TGTGCCAGCAGTACCCGGACAGAACCCACTGAAGCTTTCTTT

J gene: TRBJ2-7
D gene: TRBD2
CDR3 length: 15
clone size: -
V gene: TRBV9
CDR3 protein: CASSVGTSVSYEQYF
CDR3 DNA: TGTGCCAGCAGCGTAGGGACTAGCGTCTCCTACGAGCAGTACTTC

J gene: TRBJ2-4
D gene: TRBD2
CDR3 length: 15
clone size: -
V gene: TRBV29-1
CDR3 protein: CSVETSGLAKNIQYF
CDR3 DNA: TGCAGCGTTGAGACTAGCGGGTTAGCCAAAAACATTCAGTACTTC

J gene: TRBJ2-1
D gene: TRBD1
CDR3 length: 15
clone size: -
V gene: TRBV11-2
CDR3 protein: CASSARDSLQHEQFF
CDR3 DNA: TGTGCCAGCAGCGCCCGGGACAGCCTACAGCATGAGCAGTTCTTC

J gene: TRBJ2-1
D gene: TRBD2
CDR3 length: 15
clone size: -
V gene: TRBV7-8
CDR3 protein: CASSATSGTENEQFF
CDR3 DNA: TGTGCCAGCAGTGCAACTAGCGGAACGGAGAATGAGCAGTTCTTC

J gene: TRBJ2-6
D gene: TRBD1
CDR3 length: 14
clone size: -
V gene: TRBV30
CDR3 protein: CAWCTGAGANVLTF
CDR3 DNA: TGTGCCTGGTGTACAGGGGCTGGGGCCAACGTCCTGACTTTC

J gene: TRBJ2-2
D gene: TRBD2
CDR3 length: 17
clone size: once
V gene: TRBV25-1
CDR3 protein: CASSESGLAGAAGELFF
CDR3 DNA: TGTGCCAGCAGTGAATCCGGGCTAGCGGGAGCGGCCGGGGAGCTGTTTTTT

J gene: TRBJ1-1
D gene: -
CDR3 length: 11
clone size: -
V gene: TRBV20-1
CDR3 protein: CSAREGLEAFF
CDR3 DNA: TGCAGTGCTAGAGAAGGACTTGAAGCTTTCTTT

J gene: TRBJ1-1
D gene: -
CDR3 length: 14
clone size: once
V gene: TRBV6-4
CDR3 protein: CASRRTVMNTEAFF
CDR3 DNA: TGTGCCAGCAGAAGGACAGTCATGAACACTGAAGCTTTCTTT

J gene: TRBJ2-7
D gene: -
CDR3 length: 13
clone size: -
V gene: TRBV28
CDR3 protein: CASSSAQGREQYF
CDR3 DNA: TGTGCCAGCAGTTCGGCTCAGGGGAGAGAGCAGTACTTC

J gene: TRBJ2-5
D gene: -
CDR3 length: 17
clone size: -
V gene: TRBV5-8
CDR3 protein: CASSLDQTRLSRETQYF
CDR3 DNA: TGTGCCAGCAGCTTGGACCAGACTAGACTCAGCCGGGAGACCCAGTACTTC

J gene: TRBJ2-1
D gene: TRBD1
CDR3 length: 15
clone size: -
V gene: TRBV18
CDR3 protein: CASSTGTGGPNEQFF
CDR3 DNA: TGTGCCAGCTCTACCGGGACAGGGGGACCAAATGAGCAGTTCTTC

J gene: TRBJ1-2
D gene: TRBD1
CDR3 length: 14
clone size: once
V gene: TRBV2
CDR3 protein: CASSEAYRGYGYTF
CDR3 DNA: TGTGCCAGCAGTGAAGCTTACAGGGGATATGGCTACACCTTC